This note documents a single TCR beta chain sequence. Libraries were prepared by immunoSEQ multiplex PCR; TCRdb keeps only in-frame clonotypes and omits some of them. The sample comprises around 130,000 clones, approximately 84% of which are singletons, and about 2% rests with the top ten. The data belong to a study of blood T cell repertoires in COVID-19. V lost 0 bases and J lost 0, with 13 bases in between. The germline V gene has CDR1 WNHNN and CDR2 SYGVQD (reference sequence). CDR3 length: 17 residues. V is TRBV10-1 and J is TRBJ2-3; D is unresolved. Sequencing was performed on peripheral blood. The clonotype was recovered from an older man with acute or convalescent COVID-19. CDR3 DNA sequence: TGCGCCAGCAGTGAGTCGAAGGTCGCGGTTAGCACAGATACGCAGTATTTT. This codes for CASSESKVAVSTDTQYF.